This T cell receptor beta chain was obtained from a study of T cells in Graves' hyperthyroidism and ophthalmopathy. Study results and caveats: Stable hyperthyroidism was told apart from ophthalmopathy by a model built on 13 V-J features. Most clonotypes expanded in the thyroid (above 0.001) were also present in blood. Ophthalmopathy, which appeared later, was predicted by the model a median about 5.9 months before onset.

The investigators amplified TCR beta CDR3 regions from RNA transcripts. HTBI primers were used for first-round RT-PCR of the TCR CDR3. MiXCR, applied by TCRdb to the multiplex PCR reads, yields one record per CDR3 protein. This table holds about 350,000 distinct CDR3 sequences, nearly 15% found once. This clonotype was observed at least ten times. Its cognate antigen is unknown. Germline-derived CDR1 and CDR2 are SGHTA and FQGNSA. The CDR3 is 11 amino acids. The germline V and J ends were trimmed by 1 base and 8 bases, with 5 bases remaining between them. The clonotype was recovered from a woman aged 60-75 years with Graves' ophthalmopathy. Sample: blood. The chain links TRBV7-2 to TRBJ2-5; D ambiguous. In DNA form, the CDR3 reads TGTGCCAGCAGCTTAGGGGCAACCCAGTACTTC. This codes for CASSLGATQYF. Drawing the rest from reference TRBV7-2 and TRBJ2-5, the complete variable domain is GAGVSQSPSNKVTEKGKDVELRCDPISGHTALYWYRQSLGQGLEFLIYFQGNSAPDKSGLPSDRFSAERTGGSVSTLTIQRTQQEDSAVYLCASSLGATQYFGPGTRLLVL.